The 9 T cell receptor beta chains below come from one sample, sequenced in a study of molecular identifiers for immune sequencing clone quantification. In TCRdb, the PCR reads were re-called with MiXCR into one record per CDR3 protein. The sample has hundreds of thousands of distinct CDR3 sequences; 25% are singletons. Sequences were obtained from naive CD8+ T cells from blood, with Jurkat cell RNA spiked in. Subset indicated: FACS-sorted CD8+CD4-CCR7+CD45RA+ naive T cells. The receptors shown here come from a human donor in good health. Some libraries in this study had Jurkat cell RNA spiked in.

A remark on this clonotype: A read error may explain this, as a much larger clone is one base away. V is TRBV14 and J is TRBJ2-5; 9 nucleotides align to TRBD2. The CDR3 contains 15 residues. V was pared by 8 bases and J by 2 bases, with 9 bases of the junction left unmatched. The germline V gene encodes CDR1 SGHDN and CDR2 FVKESK. CDR3 in amino acids: CASGPLAGLQETQYF. The CDR3, as DNA: TGTGCCAGCGGCCCACTAGCGGGCTTACAAGAGACCCAGTACTTC.

This chain links TRBV12-3 or TRBV12-4 with TRBJ1-1, with 8 bases aligning to TRBD1. The trim removed 6 bases at V and 2 bases at J, leaving 8 bases unmatched. This CDR3 is 15 amino acids long. The CDR3 DNA is TGTGCCAGCAGCCCTAGACAGGGGATAAACACTGAAGCTTTCTTT. It specifies CASSPRQGINTEAFF.

This rearrangement joins TRBV6-5 to TRBJ2-7; 8 bases agree with TRBD1. V lost 2 bases and J lost 6; bases outside the gene matches: 6. CDR3 length: 14 amino acids. Germline CDR1 is MNHEY and CDR2 is SVGAGI. The CDR3 bases are TGTGCCAGCAGTTACGGCCAGGGGGCTGGCGAGCAGTACTTC. Protein sequence: CASSYGQGAGEQYF.

A word on this clonotype: A single base separates this from a much larger clone, so it may be a read error. This chain uses TRBV19 with TRBJ2-7; D uncertain. CDR3 length: 12 residues. CDR1 is LNHDA and CDR2 is SQIVND in the germline V gene (reference sequence). In DNA form, the CDR3 reads TGTGCCGGTAGTATGAGTGCCTACGAGCAGTACTTC. This translates into CAGSMSAYEQYF.

This clonotype came up a few times. The rearrangement uses TRBV11-2 and TRBJ2-5; 8 bases map to TRBD2. After removal of 1 base from V and 2 bases from J, the junction contained 3 bases not matched to a gene. The length of the CDR3 is 15 residues. Germline CDR1 reads SGHAT; CDR2 reads FQNNGV. The CDR3 sequence: CASSLVSGVQETQYF. CDR3 nucleotides: TGTGCCAGCAGCTTAGTTAGCGGGGTGCAAGAGACCCAGTACTTC.

This clonotype was found many times. The chain links TRBV7-9 to TRBJ1-1, with TRBD1 matching over 7 bases. V lost 8 bases, J lost 1 base, and 10 bases stayed unmatched. CDR3 length equals 15 residues. Looked up from germline, CDR1 is SEHNR and CDR2 is FQNEAQ (reference sequence). The CDR3 loop reads CASSDPRTGNTEAFF. The CDR3 DNA reads TGTGCCAGCTCAGATCCCCGGACAGGGAACACTGAAGCTTTCTTT.

About this clonotype: This may stem from a read error, because a much larger clone lies one nucleotide away. Likely a read error: the CDR3 ends without its conserved phenylalanine or tryptophan. This chain connects TRBV19 to TRBJ2-3; tentatively, D is TRBD1 (6 bases). The germline V gene has CDR1 LNHDA and CDR2 SQIVND (reference sequence). CDR3 size: 14 residues. V was clipped by 3 bases and J by 5 bases, with 12 bases between them. CDR3 coding DNA: TGTGCCAGTAGTATTGGTGGGGGCGAAGATACGCAGTATTTA. It specifies CASSIGGGEDTQYL.

This clonotype was counted a single time. This sequence joins TRBV4-1 and TRBJ2-2, with TRBD1 as a possible D gene (5 bases). Trimming shortened V by 3 bases and J by 4 bases, and 9 bases separated the two germline ends. Germline values: CDR1 MGHRA, CDR2 YSYEKL. There are 14 residues in the CDR3. The chain's CDR3 is CASSQTVSTGELFF. As DNA, the CDR3 is TGCGCCAGCAGCCAGACAGTGAGCACCGGGGAGCTGTTTTTT.

The chain has TRBV4-3 and TRBJ1-4; 9 bases align to TRBD1. CDR1 LGHNA and CDR2 YSLEER come from the germline V gene. This CDR3 has 14 amino acids. V trimming: 4 bases; J trimming: 7 bases; junction bases outside the gene matches: 4. The CDR3 region has the DNA TGCGCCAGCAGCCCACAGGGGGCGTTTGAAAAACTGTTTTTT. It translates to CASSPQGAFEKLFF.